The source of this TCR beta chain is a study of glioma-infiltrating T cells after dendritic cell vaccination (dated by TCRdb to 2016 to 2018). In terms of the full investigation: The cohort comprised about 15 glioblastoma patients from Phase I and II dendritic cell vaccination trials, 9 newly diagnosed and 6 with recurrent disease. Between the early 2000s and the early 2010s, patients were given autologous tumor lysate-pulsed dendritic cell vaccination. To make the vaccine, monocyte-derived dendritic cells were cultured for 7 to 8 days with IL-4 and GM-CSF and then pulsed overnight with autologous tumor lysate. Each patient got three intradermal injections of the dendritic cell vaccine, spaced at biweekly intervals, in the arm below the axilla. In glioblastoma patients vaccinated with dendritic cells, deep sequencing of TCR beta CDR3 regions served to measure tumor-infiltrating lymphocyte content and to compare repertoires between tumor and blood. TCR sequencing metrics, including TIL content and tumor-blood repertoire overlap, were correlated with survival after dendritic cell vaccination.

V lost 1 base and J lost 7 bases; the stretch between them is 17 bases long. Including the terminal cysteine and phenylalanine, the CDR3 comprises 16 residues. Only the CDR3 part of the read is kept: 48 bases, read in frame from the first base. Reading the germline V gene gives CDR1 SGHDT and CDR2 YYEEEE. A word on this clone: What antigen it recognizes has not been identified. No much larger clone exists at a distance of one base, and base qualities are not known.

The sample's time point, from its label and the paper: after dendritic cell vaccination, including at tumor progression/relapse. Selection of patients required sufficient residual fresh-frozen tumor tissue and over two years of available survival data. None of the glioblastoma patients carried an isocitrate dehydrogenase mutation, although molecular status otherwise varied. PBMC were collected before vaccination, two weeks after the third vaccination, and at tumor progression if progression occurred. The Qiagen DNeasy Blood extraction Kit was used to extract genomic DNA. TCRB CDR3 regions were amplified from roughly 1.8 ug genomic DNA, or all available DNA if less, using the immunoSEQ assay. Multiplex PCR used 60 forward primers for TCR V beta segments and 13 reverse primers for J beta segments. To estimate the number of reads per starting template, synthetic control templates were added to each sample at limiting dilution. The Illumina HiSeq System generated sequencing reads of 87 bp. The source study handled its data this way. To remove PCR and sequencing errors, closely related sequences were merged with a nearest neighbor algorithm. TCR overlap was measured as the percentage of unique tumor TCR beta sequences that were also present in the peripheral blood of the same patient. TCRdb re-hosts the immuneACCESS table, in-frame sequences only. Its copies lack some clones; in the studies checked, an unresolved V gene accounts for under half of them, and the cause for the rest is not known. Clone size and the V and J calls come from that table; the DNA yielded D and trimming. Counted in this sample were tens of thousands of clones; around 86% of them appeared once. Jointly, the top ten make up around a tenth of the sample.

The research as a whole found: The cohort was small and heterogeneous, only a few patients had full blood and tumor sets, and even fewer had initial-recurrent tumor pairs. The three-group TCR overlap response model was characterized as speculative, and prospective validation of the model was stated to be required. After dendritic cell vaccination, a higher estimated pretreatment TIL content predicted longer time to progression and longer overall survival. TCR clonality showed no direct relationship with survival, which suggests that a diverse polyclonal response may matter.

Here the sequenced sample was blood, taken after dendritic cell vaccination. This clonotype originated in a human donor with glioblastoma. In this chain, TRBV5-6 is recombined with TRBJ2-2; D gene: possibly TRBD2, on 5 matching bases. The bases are TGTGCCAGCAGCTTGATAGGCGGAGGCGGTCGCGGGGAGCTGTTTTTT. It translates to CASSLIGGGGRGELFF.